The 26 T cell receptor beta chains below all came from one sample that was sequenced in a study of Graves' ophthalmopathy and Graves' hyperthyroidism. CDR3 regions of TCR beta were amplified from RNA transcripts. An initial RT-PCR round employing HTBI primers preceded a second-round multiplex PCR. MiXCR was run by TCRdb on the multiplex PCR reads, yielding one entry per CDR3 protein. Among over a million distinct CDR3 sequences listed, about two fifths were seen once. The sample was peripheral blood or thyroid tissue (not recorded which). These receptors came from an adult man with Graves' hyperthyroidism.

This chain uses TRBV5-1 with TRBJ2-2; 7 nucleotides line up with TRBD2. V dropped 4 bases and J dropped 3; count of bases not matched to a gene: 6. CDR1 and CDR2 from the germline V gene are SGHRS and YFSETQ. The CDR3 is made up of 15 amino acids. In DNA form, the CDR3 reads TGCGCCAGCAGCCCACTAGCGAGTGACACCGGGGAGCTGTTTTTT. Translation: CASSPLASDTGELFF.

This clonotype was seen at least ten times. The chain's CDR3 is CSVQTGGLYGYTF. In DNA form, the CDR3 reads TGCAGCGTTCAGACAGGAGGGCTCTATGGCTACACCTTC. V is TRBV29-1 and J is TRBJ1-2; D may be TRBD1 (6 bases). The CDR3 length is 13 residues. CDR1 and CDR2 (germline): SQVTM, ANQGSEA. V lost 5 bases, J lost 4 bases, and 14 bases lay in between.

The chain recombines TRBV3-1 with TRBJ1-4; no clear D gene. V was pared by 3 bases and J by 12 bases, with 11 bases between. CDR3 length: 12 amino acids. Germline V gives CDR1 LGHDT, CDR2 YNNKEL (reference sequence). For the CDR3, the DNA is TGTGCCAGCAGCCACGCAGTAACAGAACTGTTTTTT. Translated: CASSHAVTELFF.

This clonotype has at least ten counts. This chain joins TRBV20-1 and TRBJ2-7, with D possibly TRBD2 on 6 matching bases. The CDR3 runs to 12 residues. The germline V gene encodes CDR1 DFQATT and CDR2 SNEGSKA (reference sequence). V lost 2 bases and J 11 bases, leaving 16 bases between the germline ends. Here the CDR3 reads CSARTVEGKEYF. For the CDR3, the DNA is TGCAGTGCTAGAACGGTGGAGGGGAAGGAGTACTTC.

Only one count was recorded for this clonotype. V and J are TRBV7-9 and TRBJ1-6, with a tentative D call TRBD1 (5 bases). Germline CDR1 and CDR2: SEHNR and FQNEAQ (reference sequence). The CDR3 length is 15 residues. Trimming took off 5 bases at V and 7 bases at J, with 15 bases between the two ends. The CDR3 nucleotides read TGTGCCAGCAGCAGAAACGCGGGACGAAATTCACCCCTCCACTTT. It translates to CASSRNAGRNSPLHF.

This clonotype has more than one count but fewer than ten. The rearrangement links TRBV19 to TRBJ2-6; D remains unclear. V shed 4 bases and J shed 2 bases, with 6 bases lying between them. The germline CDR1 and CDR2 sequences are LNHDA and SQIVND (reference sequence). The CDR3 is 14 residues long. CDR3 sequence: CASSNRAGANVLTF. Written as DNA, the CDR3 is TGTGCCAGTAGTAATAGGGCTGGGGCCAACGTCCTGACTTTC.

The CDR3 DNA reads as TGTGCCAGCAGCTTGTGGACCTCCAGGCGGGAGACCCAGTACTTC. Translated: CASSLWTSRRETQYF. V usage is TRBV11-2 and J usage is TRBJ2-5; D uncertain. CDR1 and CDR2 (germline): SGHAT, FQNNGV. The CDR3 spans 15 residues. V lost 3 bases and J lost 5, with 16 bases in between.

The genes are TRBV7-2 and TRBJ2-7; 8 bases line up with TRBD1. The ends lost 9 bases at V and 3 bases at J; junction bases unmatched: 10. This CDR3 is built from 14 residues. CDR1 is SGHTA, CDR2 FQGNSA, per germline. The CDR3 protein is CASQAYGTGYEQYF. Here the CDR3 DNA reads TGTGCCAGTCAAGCTTATGGGACAGGCTACGAGCAGTACTTC.

In its sample, this clonotype was seen a few times. This sequence joins TRBV7-3 and TRBJ2-3; D unclear. This CDR3 is 12 amino acids long. The V end lost 5 bases, the J end lost 6 bases, and 9 bases lay between the germline ends. Germline CDR1 reads SGHTA; CDR2 reads FQGTGA. The CDR3 here is CASSPLLDTQYF. In DNA, the CDR3 is TGTGCCAGCAGCCCCCTCTTGGATACGCAGTATTTT.

The rearrangement links TRBV5-8 to TRBJ2-5; 14 bases map to TRBD2. The V gene end was trimmed by 3 bases and the J gene end by 5 bases; junction bases not matched to a gene: 6. The CDR3 has 16 residues. Germline V gene sequence: CDR1 SGHTS, CDR2 YDEGEE. In DNA, the CDR3 is TGTGCCAGCAGCTCCACCCGACTAGCGGGAGGGGAGACCCAGTACTTC. Residues: CASSSTRLAGGETQYF.

The V and J genes are TRBV10-3 and TRBJ1-5; TRBD1 matches at 10 bases. The CDR3 consists of 15 residues. Looked up from germline, CDR1 is ENHRY and CDR2 is SYGVKD. Germline trimming cut 6 bases from V and 4 bases from J; bases unmatched to any gene: 6. CDR3 region: CAIRPGQGWNQPQHF. The CDR3 DNA reads TGTGCCATCAGACCGGGACAGGGGTGGAATCAGCCCCAGCATTTT.

This chain joins TRBV12-3 or TRBV12-4 and TRBJ1-1; no firm D call. The CDR3 loop spans 13 amino acids. Trimming pared 6 bases from V and 5 bases from J, leaving 13 bases between. This CDR3 reads CASRLRTGTEAFF. The CDR3 DNA follows: TGTGCCAGCAGACTACGGACCGGGACTGAAGCTTTCTTT.

The chain combines TRBV4-3 with TRBJ2-7; the D is unclear. With 1 base removed from V and 1 base from J, the gap between germline ends came to 8 bases. This CDR3 has 14 residues. Germline lookup yields CDR1 LGHNA and CDR2 YSLEER. The CDR3 nucleotides are TGCGCCAGCAGCCAAGGGGTCCTTTCCTACGAGCAGTACTTC. This sequence encodes CASSQGVLSYEQYF.

This clonotype was picked up many times. The genes are TRBV12-3 or TRBV12-4 and TRBJ1-2; D is ambiguous. Trimming cost V 4 bases and J 4 bases, with 10 bases left between them. CDR3 length: 13 amino acids. In nucleotides, the CDR3 is TGTGCCAGCAGTTCCGCCCGAGGCTATGGCTACACCTTC. Amino acid sequence: CASSSARGYGYTF.

The chain combines TRBV5-1 with TRBJ2-7; perhaps D is TRBD1 or TRBD2 (5 bases each). Germline CDR1 and CDR2: SGHRS and YFSETQ. This CDR3 is 14 amino acids long. V lost 4 bases to trimming and J lost 1 base, with 12 bases between them. The CDR3 nucleotides read TGCGCCAGCAGCCATGGGGCGGGTTCCTACGAGCAGTACTTC. It translates to CASSHGAGSYEQYF.

In its sample, this clonotype was seen many times. The chain carries TRBV9 and TRBJ1-3; D perhaps matches TRBD1 (5 bases). Germline lookup yields CDR1 SGDLS and CDR2 YYNGEE. The V end was cut by 5 bases, the J end by 2 bases, with 11 bases between. The CDR3 has 14 amino acids. The CDR3 is CASSVGGTGNTIYF. The CDR3 DNA sequence: TGTGCCAGCAGTGTTGGGGGGACTGGAAACACCATATATTTT.

This clonotype occurred many times. CDR3 DNA sequence: TGTGCCAGCAGTTCATCGGGACAGGGTGACGAAAAACTGTTTTTT. Its translation is CASSSSGQGDEKLFF. This chain joins TRBV12-3 or TRBV12-4 and TRBJ1-4; 9 bases fit TRBD1. V lost 4 bases and J lost 8; bases outside the gene matches: 8. The CDR3 has 15 residues.

This clonotype was seen many times. The junction shows a germline mismatch at one end, possibly a read error. The V gene is TRBV7-2, the J gene TRBJ2-5; 7 bases are a match to TRBD2. The CDR3 totals 14 residues. Germline loops: CDR1 SGHTA, CDR2 FQGNSA. Here the CDR3 DNA reads TGCGCCAGCAGCCGTGGGGGGGGAGGGGAGACCCAGTACTTC. It codes for CASSRGGGGETQYF. The entire variable domain, with the rest obtained from reference TRBV7-2 and TRBJ2-5, is as follows: GAGVSQSPSNKVTEKGKDVELRCDPISGHTALYWYRQSLGQGLEFLIYFQGNSAPDKSGLPSDRFSAERTGGSVSTLTIQRTQQEDSAVYLCASSRGGGGETQYFGPGTRLLVL.

This clonotype was counted at least ten times. The J gene is TRBJ2-7, the V gene TRBV13; the D gene is possibly TRBD1 (6 bases). Trimming left V 2 bases short and J 5 bases short, with 19 bases between. The CDR3 extends over 16 amino acids. Germline loops: CDR1 PRHDT, CDR2 FYEKMQ (reference sequence). This CDR3 is CASSLRSGRGFHEQYF. CDR3 coding DNA: TGTGCCAGCAGCTTAAGGTCGGGCAGGGGATTTCACGAGCAGTACTTC.

CDR3: CASISGTGNNEQYF. For the CDR3, the DNA is TGTGCCAGCATCTCCGGGACAGGGAATAACGAGCAGTACTTC. The chain has TRBV25-1 and TRBJ2-7; 9 nucleotides align to TRBD1. The CDR3 consists of 14 residues. The ends lost 7 bases at V and 5 bases at J; junction bases unmatched: 9. Germline V gene data show CDR1 as MGHDK and CDR2 as SYGVNS.

This clonotype appeared a few times. The J gene is TRBJ1-1, the V gene TRBV5-8; no clear D. CDR1 and CDR2 from the germline V gene are SGHTS and YDEGEE. The CDR3 loop spans 15 amino acids. V dropped 0 bases and J dropped 3 bases, with 12 bases sitting between them. The CDR3 nucleotides are TGTGCCAGCAGCTTGGATTTGGGCTTGGACACTGAAGCTTTCTTT. Translating it yields CASSLDLGLDTEAFF.

This chain connects TRBV7-9 to TRBJ2-5; D gene uncertain. Germline CDR1 reads SEHNR; CDR2 reads FQNEAQ (reference sequence). The CDR3 extends over 16 amino acids. The V end lost 2 bases, the J end lost 4 bases, and 17 bases lay between the germline ends. CDR3 sequence (DNA): TGTGCCAGCAGCTTACTCCCGGAGCGTGCGCGAGAGACCCAGTACTTC. This encodes CASSLLPERARETQYF.

The rearrangement uses TRBV7-9 and TRBJ2-7; the D gene is possibly TRBD2 (5 bases). V was trimmed by 5 bases and J by 0 bases, leaving 20 bases between them. CDR1 is SEHNR and CDR2 is FQNEAQ in the germline V gene (reference sequence). The CDR3 contains 17 residues. The CDR3 is CASSADPSGIDSYEQYF. CDR3 in DNA: TGTGCCAGCAGCGCAGACCCCTCGGGGATAGACTCCTACGAGCAGTACTTC.

The CDR3 reads CAISASSGRASEQYF. The CDR3 DNA follows: TGTGCCATCAGTGCCTCTAGCGGGAGGGCATCCGAGCAGTACTTC. This chain connects TRBV10-3 to TRBJ2-7, with 12 bases identical to TRBD2. The CDR3 extends over 15 amino acids. With 4 bases clipped from V and 6 bases from J, the junction kept 7 bases outside the gene matches. CDR1 is ENHRY, CDR2 SYGVKD, per germline.

The CDR3 here is CASSPGLADQPQHF. CDR3 in DNA: TGTGCCAGCAGCCCGGGCCTGGCGGATCAGCCCCAGCATTTT. The chain links TRBV7-2 to TRBJ1-5; D is undetermined. The CDR3 has 14 amino acids. Trimming removed 5 bases from V and 5 bases from J, with 13 bases in between. Germline V gene data show CDR1 as SGHTA and CDR2 as FQGNSA.

This clonotype was detected many times. The chain recombines TRBV5-6 with TRBJ1-5; 8 nucleotides line up with TRBD1. Germline V CDR1 and CDR2: SGHDT, YYEEEE. Trimming removed 4 bases from V and 7 bases from J; junction bases left unmatched: 13. The CDR3 consists of 16 residues. The CDR3 loop reads CASSADRGSLRQPQHF. The CDR3 coding sequence is TGTGCCAGCAGCGCAGACAGGGGAAGCCTCCGCCAGCCCCAGCATTTT.